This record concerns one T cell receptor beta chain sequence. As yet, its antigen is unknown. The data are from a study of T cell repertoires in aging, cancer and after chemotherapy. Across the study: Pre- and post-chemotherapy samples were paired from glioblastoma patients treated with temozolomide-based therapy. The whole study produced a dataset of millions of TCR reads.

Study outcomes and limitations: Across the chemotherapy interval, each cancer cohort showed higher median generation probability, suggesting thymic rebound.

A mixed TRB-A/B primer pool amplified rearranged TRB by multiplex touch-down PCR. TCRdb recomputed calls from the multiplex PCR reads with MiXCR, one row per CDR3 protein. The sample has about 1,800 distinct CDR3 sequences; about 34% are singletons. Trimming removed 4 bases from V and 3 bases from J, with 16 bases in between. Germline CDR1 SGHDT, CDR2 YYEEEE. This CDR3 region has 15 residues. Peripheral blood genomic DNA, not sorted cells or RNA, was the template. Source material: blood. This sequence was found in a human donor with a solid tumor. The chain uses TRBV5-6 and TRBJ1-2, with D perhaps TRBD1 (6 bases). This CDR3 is CASSPPGGGDYGYTF. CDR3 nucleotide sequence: TGTGCCAGCAGCCCGCCCGGGGGGGGCGACTATGGCTACACCTTC. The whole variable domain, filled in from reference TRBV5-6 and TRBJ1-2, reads DAGVTQSPTHLIKTRGQQVTLRCSPKSGHDTVSWYQQALGQGPQFIFQYYEEEERQRGNFPDRFSGHQFPNYSSELNVNALLLGDSALYLCASSPPGGGDYGYTFGSGTRLTVV.